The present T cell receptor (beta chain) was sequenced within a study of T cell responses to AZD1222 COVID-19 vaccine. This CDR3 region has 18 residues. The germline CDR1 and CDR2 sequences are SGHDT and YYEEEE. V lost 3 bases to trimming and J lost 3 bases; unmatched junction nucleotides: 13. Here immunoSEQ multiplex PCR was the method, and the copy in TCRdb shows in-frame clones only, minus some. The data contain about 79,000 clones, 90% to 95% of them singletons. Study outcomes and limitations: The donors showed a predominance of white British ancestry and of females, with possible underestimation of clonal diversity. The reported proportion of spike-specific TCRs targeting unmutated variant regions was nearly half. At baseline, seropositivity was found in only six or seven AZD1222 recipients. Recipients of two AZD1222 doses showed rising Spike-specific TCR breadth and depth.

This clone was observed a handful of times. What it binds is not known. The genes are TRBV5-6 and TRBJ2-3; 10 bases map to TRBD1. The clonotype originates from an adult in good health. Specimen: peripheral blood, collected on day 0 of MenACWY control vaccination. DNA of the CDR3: TGTGCCAGCAGCTCGCCTGGCCGGGGGACAGGGGAGACAGATACGCAGTATTTT. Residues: CASSSPGRGTGETDTQYF.